Shown below are 14 T cell receptor beta chains from a single sample sequenced in a study of Graves' ophthalmopathy and Graves' hyperthyroidism. Amplifying from RNA transcripts, the study obtained TCR beta CDR3 regions. The first-round RT-PCR employed HTBI primers together with the Qiagen OneStep RT-PCR kit. A multiplex PCR was then performed as the second round. In TCRdb, the multiplex PCR reads were re-called with MiXCR into one record per CDR3 protein. The sample has over 500,000 distinct CDR3 sequences; 22% are singletons. The specimen sequenced was peripheral blood. These receptors were obtained from a woman between 18 and 30 years old with stable Graves' hyperthyroidism. Some clones in this sample may be carry-over from other donors' samples.

With regard to this clonotype: Just one base apart from a much larger clone, this may be a read error. The gene calls are TRBV6-9 and TRBJ1-1; no clear D gene. The CDR3 covers 16 residues. Germline CDR1 MNHGY, CDR2 SVAAGI. The germline V and J ends were trimmed by 2 bases and 6 bases, with 19 bases remaining between them. The CDR3 reads CASSYLFDLDVAEAFF. Here the CDR3 DNA reads TGTGCCAGCAGTTATCTCTTCGACCTCGACGTCGCTGAAGCTTTCTTT.

This chain connects TRBV10-3 to TRBJ1-6, with a weak D call TRBD1 (5 bases). With 10 bases removed from V and 8 bases from J, the gap between germline ends came to 15 bases. This CDR3 contains 13 residues. Germline CDR1 and CDR2: ENHRY and SYGVKD. The DNA for the CDR3 is TGTGCCACCCAACAGGCCGGGGATTCACCCCTCCACTTT. It translates to CATQQAGDSPLHF.

The chain joins TRBV2 to TRBJ1-6, with D hard to call. CDR1 SNHLY and CDR2 FYNNEI come from the germline V gene. The CDR3 is made up of 17 amino acids. Trimming shortened V by 3 bases and J by 4 bases, and 16 bases separated the two germline ends. As DNA, the CDR3 is TGTGCCAGCAGTGACCGGGGAGTGGGCCTTTATAATTCACCCCTCCACTTT. Protein sequence: CASSDRGVGLYNSPLHF.

This clonotype was counted ten times or more. The J gene is TRBJ2-7, the V gene TRBV20-1; 12 nucleotides align to TRBD2. The CDR3 length is 16 residues. CDR1 is DFQATT, CDR2 SNEGSKA, per germline (reference sequence). Losses at the gene ends were 0 bases for V and 7 bases for J; bases not matched to a gene: 10. The CDR3 DNA sequence: TGCAGTGCTAGAGATGGGACTAGCGGGTCCTGGGGGGAGCAGTACTTC. Protein product: CSARDGTSGSWGEQYF.

The sample holds many counts of this clonotype. CDR3 in amino acids: CASSYDGTGYGYTF. CDR3 in DNA: TGTGCCAGCAGTTACGACGGGACAGGGTATGGCTACACCTTC. This chain joins TRBV28 and TRBJ1-2, with TRBD1 matching 9 bases. The CDR3 is 14 amino acids. V dropped 4 bases and J dropped 5; count of bases not matched to a gene: 5. In germline, CDR1 is MDHEN, CDR2 SYDVKM.

Only a few counts were recorded for this clonotype. V gene TRBV2 combines with J gene TRBJ1-1; no clear D gene. V was pared by 5 bases and J by 11 bases, with 15 bases between. CDR3 size: 12 residues. Germline V gene lookup returns CDR1 SNHLY and CDR2 FYNNEI. The CDR3 sequence: CASSPIRQGAFF. The CDR3 DNA reads as TGTGCCAGCAGTCCCATCCGACAAGGGGCTTTCTTT.

This clonotype occurred many times. The chain combines TRBV11-3 with TRBJ2-7, with 9 positions matching TRBD2. This CDR3 contains 16 residues. V shed 1 base, J shed 3 bases, and the junction held 7 bases outside the gene matches. Germline loops: CDR1 SGHNT, CDR2 YENEEA. This CDR3 is CASSLGGAGGVYEQYF. Written as DNA, the CDR3 is TGTGCCAGCAGCTTAGGGGGAGCGGGGGGAGTCTACGAGCAGTACTTC.

At least ten counts were recorded for this clonotype. V usage is TRBV19 and J usage is TRBJ1-6; 9 bases are shared with TRBD1. CDR3 length equals 14 residues. V shed 3 bases and J 7 bases; nucleotides not matched to a gene: 1. Germline-derived CDR1 and CDR2 are LNHDA and SQIVND (reference sequence). The CDR3 region has the DNA TGTGCCAGTAGTATTGGGACAGGGAATTCACCCCTCCACTTT. Translation: CASSIGTGNSPLHF.

This clonotype was counted many times. This chain uses TRBV5-1 with TRBJ1-1; D possibly corresponds to TRBD1 (5 bases). The germline V and J ends were trimmed by 0 bases and 4 bases, with 13 bases remaining between them. Germline assignment: CDR1 SGHRS and CDR2 YFSETQ. This CDR3 is built from 15 residues. CDR3 amino acids: CASSLAVGAGTEAFF. CDR3 bases: TGCGCCAGCAGCTTGGCCGTAGGGGCAGGCACTGAAGCTTTCTTT.

The table lists this clonotype with many counts. The CDR3 loop reads CASTTSGHYGYTF. CDR3 DNA: TGTGCCAGCACCACCTCGGGGCACTATGGCTACACCTTC. The chain carries TRBV28 and TRBJ1-2; the D gene is possibly TRBD1 (5 bases). Trimming took 7 bases from V and 3 from J, leaving 12 bases between them. CDR3 length equals 13 residues. Germline CDR1 is MDHEN and CDR2 is SYDVKM.

This clonotype was observed many times. The chain has TRBV27 and TRBJ1-1, with TRBD1 matching 9 bases. The CDR3 length is 14 residues. Germline V CDR1 and CDR2: MNHEY, SMNVEV (reference sequence). V shed 3 bases, J shed 8 bases, and the junction held 7 bases outside the gene matches. Here the CDR3 reads CASSLQTGGSEAFF. CDR3 DNA sequence: TGTGCCAGCAGTTTGCAAACAGGGGGCTCCGAAGCTTTCTTT.

This sequence joins TRBV20-1 and TRBJ1-1; tentatively, D is TRBD1 (5 bases). The CDR3 runs 14 residues. The germline V and J ends were trimmed by 0 bases and 4 bases, with 12 bases remaining between them. The germline V gene has CDR1 DFQATT and CDR2 SNEGSKA (reference sequence). Here the CDR3 reads CSARDVGATTEAFF. The CDR3 DNA reads as TGCAGTGCTAGAGATGTCGGGGCCACCACTGAAGCTTTCTTT.

This clonotype was counted ten times or more. In DNA, the CDR3 is TGTGCCATCAGTGATCGCCTAGCGGGAGGGGCAGAGACCCAGTACTTC. Translation: CAISDRLAGGAETQYF. The chain uses TRBV10-3 and TRBJ2-5, with TRBD2 identical over 12 bases. Germline V gene sequence: CDR1 ENHRY, CDR2 SYGVKD. The CDR3 spans 16 residues. V gave up 3 bases and J gave up 4 bases; unmatched junction bases: 6.

In this sample, this clonotype turned up many times. The chain is built from TRBV7-2 and TRBJ1-2; 7 bases map to TRBD1. The CDR3 runs 12 residues. V was pared by 5 bases and J by 8 bases, with 5 bases of the junction left unmatched. Germline loops: CDR1 SGHTA, CDR2 FQGNSA. The CDR3 region is CASSPRDSGYTF. CDR3 in DNA: TGTGCCAGCAGCCCCCGGGACAGCGGCTACACCTTC.